A selection of T cell receptor beta chains follows, all from one sample in a study of T cell changes during pregnancy in multiple sclerosis. Assay: immunoSEQ multiplex PCR; the TCRdb copy retains only in-frame clones and omits some. The sample contains over 100,000 clones, around 90% of which appear only once. Source: peripheral blood, taken in the third trimester of pregnancy. All receptors derive from a female donor with multiple sclerosis, enrolled in a pregnancy study. Both conserved end residues are part of each CDR3. A D gene is named only where the DNA matches it firmly. The size field is filled for only some rows; it gives once, few, many or a size class.

D	size	V	J	CDR3	DNA
.	.	TRBV18	TRBJ2-2	CASSPVAALTGELFF	TGTGCCAGCTCACCGGTAGCGGCCCTTACCGGGGAGCTGTTTTTT
TRBD1	.	TRBV6-5	TRBJ2-7	CASSRPQGDEQYF	TGTGCCAGCAGTAGACCTCAGGGGGACGAGCAGTACTTC
.	.	TRBV5-1	TRBJ2-6	CASSLGSSGANVLTF	TGCGCCAGCAGCTTGGGGAGCTCTGGGGCCAACGTCCTGACTTTC
.	.	TRBV25-1	TRBJ1-6	CASSGPGNSPLHF	TGTGCCAGCAGTGGTCCAGGGAATTCACCCCTCCACTTT
.	.	TRBV2	TRBJ2-7	CASSAQTSGTYEQYF	TGTGCCAGCAGTGCCCAGACCTCAGGGACCTACGAGCAGTACTTC
TRBD1	.	TRBV18	TRBJ1-1	CASSPPIDRGTEAFF	TGTGCCAGCTCACCACCGATAGACAGGGGCACTGAAGCTTTCTTT
.	.	TRBV19	TRBJ2-3	CASSPFDTQYF	TGTGCCAGTAGCCCGTTTGATACGCAGTATTTT
.	.	TRBV7-8	TRBJ2-3	CASSPNSRTVGDTQYF	TGTGCCAGCAGCCCGAACTCCAGGACAGTCGGAGATACGCAGTATTTT
.	.	TRBV9	TRBJ1-1	CASSRSGDTYTEAFF	TGTGCCAGCAGCCGATCCGGGGACACCTACACTGAAGCTTTCTTT
.	few	TRBV7-2	TRBJ1-1	CASSLDSRRTEAFF	TGTGCCAGCAGCTTAGACTCTCGGAGGACTGAAGCTTTCTTT
TRBD2	.	TRBV7-3	TRBJ2-3	CASSLMGTSGGRHTQYF	TGTGCCAGCAGCTTAATGGGGACTAGCGGGGGGCGTCATACGCAGTATTTT
.	.	TRBV7-3	TRBJ2-7	CASSATGSSYEQYF	TGTGCCAGCAGCGCTACAGGAAGCTCCTACGAGCAGTACTTC
.	.	TRBV4-2	TRBJ1-1	CASSQDLDSTTEAFF	TGTGCCAGCAGCCAGGATTTGGACAGTACCACTGAAGCTTTCTTT
TRBD1	.	TRBV27	TRBJ2-7	CASSFSGGSYEQYF	TGTGCCAGCAGTTTTTCAGGGGGCTCCTACGAGCAGTACTTC
.	.	TRBV5-1	TRBJ2-7	CASSLEAGPYEQYF	TGCGCCAGCAGCTTGGAGGCGGGACCCTACGAGCAGTACTTC
.	few	TRBV7-9	TRBJ1-1	CASSWEQLEAFF	TGTGCCAGCAGCTGGGAGCAGTTGGAAGCTTTCTTT
TRBD1	once	TRBV7-3	TRBJ1-6	CASSLYPAGGLNSPLHF	TGTGCCAGCAGCTTATATCCGGCAGGGGGCCTAAATTCACCCCTCCACTTT
TRBD2	.	TRBV9	TRBJ2-3	CASKLAPSTDTQYF	TGTGCCAGCAAACTAGCGCCTAGCACAGATACGCAGTATTTT
.	.	TRBV7-9	TRBJ2-5	CASSLVGAQQYF	TGTGCCAGCAGCTTAGTTGGGGCCCAACAGTACTTC
TRBD1	.	TRBV5-1	TRBJ2-7	CASSFRSQGAYEQYF	TGCGCCAGCAGCTTTAGAAGTCAGGGGGCCTACGAGCAGTACTTC
.	.	TRBV6-1	TRBJ2-7	CASSRRGMEEQYF	TGTGCCAGCAGCCGCAGGGGAATGGAGGAGCAGTACTTC
.	.	TRBV10-2	TRBJ2-3	CASSLAHTQYF	TGCGCCAGCAGTCTGGCACATACGCAGTATTTT
.	few	TRBV5-1	TRBJ2-3	CASSFTSSTDTQYF	TGCGCCAGCAGCTTCACTTCTAGCACAGATACGCAGTATTTT
TRBD2	.	TRBV19	TRBJ2-3	CASSISAGGFTDTQYF	TGTGCCAGTAGTATCTCAGCGGGGGGGTTCACAGATACGCAGTATTTT
TRBD1	.	TRBV19	TRBJ1-5	CASSIDRQGRQPQHF	TGTGCCAGTAGTATAGATCGACAGGGGCGGCAGCCCCAGCATTTT
TRBD2	.	TRBV28	TRBJ2-7	CASSLLAGVGSYEQYF	TGTGCCAGCAGCCTCTTAGCGGGAGTGGGCTCCTACGAGCAGTACTTC
TRBD1	once	TRBV5-1	TRBJ2-3	CASSSGTAGTDTQYF	TGCGCCAGCAGCTCCGGGACAGCCGGCACAGATACGCAGTATTTT
TRBD1	few	TRBV29-1	TRBJ1-2	CSVNRQGSYGYTF	TGCAGCGTCAACCGACAGGGCTCGTATGGCTACACCTTC
.	.	TRBV27	TRBJ1-1	CASSFYSGDTEAFF	TGTGCCAGCAGTTTCTACTCCGGGGACACTGAAGCTTTCTTT
.	.	TRBV5-6	TRBJ1-3	CASSLSFAGFSGNTIYF	TGTGCCAGCAGCCTTTCATTCGCAGGGTTCTCTGGAAACACCATATATTTT
TRBD1	.	TRBV9	TRBJ2-3	CASSIRDPQGEGATDTQYF	TGTGCCAGCAGCATCCGCGATCCACAGGGGGAAGGGGCCACAGATACGCAGTATTTT
TRBD1	.	TRBV5-1	TRBJ1-4	CASSRGQTNEKLFF	TGCGCCAGCAGCCGGGGACAGACTAATGAAAAACTGTTTTTT
TRBD1	.	TRBV2	TRBJ2-7	CASTETGGSYEQYF	TGTGCCAGCACCGAGACAGGGGGCTCCTACGAGCAGTACTTC
TRBD2	.	TRBV6-1	TRBJ2-7	CASQTSGGSYEQYF	TGTGCCAGTCAGACTAGCGGGGGATCCTACGAGCAGTACTTC
TRBD2	.	TRBV7-3	TRBJ2-1	CASSPRAGGGEQFF	TGTGCCAGCAGCCCAAGAGCGGGAGGAGGTGAGCAGTTCTTC